These T cell receptor beta chains were read from a single sample in a study of lymphopenia after photon versus proton radiotherapy. Only in-frame clones appear in the TCRdb table, and some are missing; sequencing was by immunoSEQ multiplex PCR. The sample includes approximately 25,000 clones, 80% to 90% of them seen just once. Sequenced material: peripheral blood, taken from a patient treated with photon-based radiotherapy. The receptors shown here come from a man aged 45 to 65 with gastric cancer. Each CDR3 is given with its conserved first and last residue. A D gene is named only where the DNA matches it firmly. Size values are once, few and many counts, or a class for expanded clones, and some rows have none.

v_call	clone_size	j_call	d_call	cdr3_nt	cdr3_aa
TRBV5-1	-	TRBJ1-2	-	TGCGCCAGCAAGGAGGGGGATTACTATGGCTACACCTTC	CASKEGDYYGYTF
TRBV30	-	TRBJ2-5	-	TGTGCCTGGAGTGTAGGGTCTCAGGAGACCCAGTACTTC	CAWSVGSQETQYF
TRBV10-2	-	TRBJ2-1	-	TGCGCCAGCAGTAGGGAATGGGTTGGCAATGAGCAGTTCTTC	CASSREWVGNEQFF
TRBV10-2	few	TRBJ2-3	TRBD2	TGCGCCAGCAGTGAGTCGAATGGGCTAGCGGGGGTAGATACGCAGTATTTT	CASSESNGLAGVDTQYF
TRBV19	-	TRBJ2-1	-	TGTGCCAGTAGTATCCGCGATGAGCAGTTCTTC	CASSIRDEQFF
TRBV5-1	-	TRBJ1-3	-	TGCGCCAGCAGCTTGGACCGGGTGGGCGGAAACACCATATATTTT	CASSLDRVGGNTIYF
TRBV7-3	-	TRBJ2-3	TRBD1	TGTGCCAGCAGCTCCACGGGACAGAGTACGCAGTATTTT	CASSSTGQSTQYF
TRBV15	-	TRBJ1-2	TRBD1	TGTGCCACCAGCAGATGGACGACAGGGGCCTTAAACTATGGCTACACCTTC	CATSRWTTGALNYGYTF
TRBV19	few	TRBJ1-5	-	TGTGCCAGTAGGTCACAGGATAGCAATCAGCCCCAGCATTTT	CASRSQDSNQPQHF
TRBV19	-	TRBJ2-4	-	TGTGCCAGTAGTATCCGAGGTATTGGAAACATTCAGTACTTC	CASSIRGIGNIQYF
TRBV6-6	-	TRBJ2-2	-	TGTGCCAGCAGCGGGGACGGAAACACCGGGGAGCTGTTTTTT	CASSGDGNTGELFF
TRBV20-1	-	TRBJ1-1	-	TGCAGTGCTAGAGGGAACACTGAAGCTTTCTTT	CSARGNTEAFF
TRBV27	-	TRBJ2-2	-	TGTGCCAGCGGATCACGTAGGAACACCGGGGAGCTGTTTTTT	CASGSRRNTGELFF
TRBV10-3	-	TRBJ1-1	-	TGTGCCATCAGTGAGGGAGTTAACACTGAAGCTTTCTTT	CAISEGVNTEAFF
TRBV7-3	-	TRBJ1-1	-	TGTGCCAGCAGCTTAAGAGGGGAGGCAAGTGCTTTCTTT	CASSLRGEASAFF
TRBV4-3	-	TRBJ2-2	-	TGCGCCAGCAGCCGGGGGCGAGGGGCGAACACCGGGGAGCTGTTTTTT	CASSRGRGANTGELFF
TRBV6-1	-	TRBJ1-4	TRBD1	TGTGCCAGCAGTGAGAAACAGGGGACTAAACTGTTTTTT	CASSEKQGTKLFF
TRBV5-1	-	TRBJ2-2	TRBD2	TGCGCCAGCAGCTTACATGCTAGCGGGGGAAACACCGGGGAGCTGTTTTTT	CASSLHASGGNTGELFF
TRBV18	-	TRBJ2-5	TRBD2	TGTGCCAGCTCACCACGCGGACTAGCGGGGGAACTGCCGGAGACCCAGTACTTC	CASSPRGLAGELPETQYF
TRBV7-6	once	TRBJ2-3	-	TGTGCCAGCAGCTTACGACAGGGCACAGATACGCAGTATTTT	CASSLRQGTDTQYF
TRBV14	few	TRBJ1-1	TRBD1	TGTGCCAGCAGCCAAGGGGCAGGGGGAAACACTGAAGCTTTCTTT	CASSQGAGGNTEAFF
TRBV2	-	TRBJ2-7	-	TGTGCCAGCAGAAAGGAGGGGTCCTCCTACGAGCAGTACTTC	CASRKEGSSYEQYF
TRBV30	-	TRBJ1-4	-	TGTGCCTGGAACCGGGGGGCAGGAGTGGCTAATGAAAAACTGTTTTTT	CAWNRGAGVANEKLFF
TRBV10-3	-	TRBJ1-2	-	TGTGCCATCAGTCCCCCCCAAGGACCCCGCAGTGATGGCTACACCTTC	CAISPPQGPRSDGYTF
TRBV5-1	-	TRBJ2-1	-	TGCGCCAGCAGCTTGGTCTTCGGGACCTACAATGAGCAGTTCTTC	CASSLVFGTYNEQFF
TRBV18	once	TRBJ1-2	-	TGTGCCAGCTCACCCTCGAAGGACTATGGCTACACCTTC	CASSPSKDYGYTF
TRBV21-1	-	TRBJ2-3	-	TGTGCCAGCAGCGGGACTAGCGGGGGGATCACAGATACGCAGTATTTT	CASSGTSGGITDTQYF
TRBV27	-	TRBJ1-6	-	TGTGCCAGCAGTTTTGTAGTAGGGGGGAATTCACCCCTCCACTTT	CASSFVVGGNSPLHF
TRBV27	-	TRBJ1-2	-	TGTGCCAGCAGTCCTGGGACCGGTCCATATGGCTACACCTTC	CASSPGTGPYGYTF
TRBV6-5	-	TRBJ2-2	TRBD1	TGTGCCAGCAGTTTGACTCAGGGGGCGGGGACCGGGGAGCTGTTTTTT	CASSLTQGAGTGELFF
TRBV19	-	TRBJ1-1	-	TGTGCCAGTAGTTATCAGGGTCGCACTGAAGCTTTCTTT	CASSYQGRTEAFF
TRBV19	-	TRBJ2-5	-	TGTGCCAGTAGTATCGTCAGCTCAGGGACCCAGTACTTC	CASSIVSSGTQYF
TRBV5-1	few	TRBJ2-2	-	TGCGCCAGCAGCATGGGACGAAGCACCGGGGAGCTGTTTTTT	CASSMGRSTGELFF
TRBV6-4	-	TRBJ1-1	-	TGTGCCAGCAGTGAGCCCTTCCCCACTGAAGCTTTCTTT	CASSEPFPTEAFF
TRBV2	-	TRBJ2-7	TRBD2	TGTGCCAGCAATTTTGCTAGCGGGGCTAGGGAGCAGTACTTC	CASNFASGAREQYF
TRBV6-1	-	TRBJ2-5	-	TGTGCCAGCAGTGTTGCCTCATTCCAAGAGACCCAGTACTTC	CASSVASFQETQYF
TRBV11-1	-	TRBJ1-1	-	TGTGCCAGCAGCGCCCGCTACAGCTTAAACACTGAAGCTTTCTTT	CASSARYSLNTEAFF
TRBV5-6	-	TRBJ2-7	-	TGTGCCAGCAGCTTGGTCACGTCCTACGAGCAGTACTTC	CASSLVTSYEQYF
TRBV15	-	TRBJ2-7	TRBD1	TGTGCCACCAGCAGAGAAAGGACAGGTATTTCAGACGAGCAGTACTTC	CATSRERTGISDEQYF
TRBV7-8	-	TRBJ1-1	-	TGTGCCAGCAGCTTAGTCTGGGGGGACTTAACACGTGAAGCTTTCTTT	CASSLVWGDLTREAFF
TRBV19	-	TRBJ1-1	-	TGTGCCAGTAGTATCCGCAGGGACGCTTTCTTT	CASSIRRDAFF
TRBV27	-	TRBJ1-5	-	TGTGCCAGCATTCCCCAGGGCCCCAATCAGCCCCAGCATTTT	CASIPQGPNQPQHF
TRBV11-2	-	TRBJ2-1	-	TGTGCCAGCACTTCGGAGGGGTTACGAGAGTTCTTC	CASTSEGLREFF
TRBV11-2	-	TRBJ2-1	TRBD1	TGTGCCAGCAGCTTAGTCTGGACAGGGGGCTTGCCCCGATACAATGAGCAGTTCTTC	CASSLVWTGGLPRYNEQFF